These 27 T cell receptor beta chains were all obtained from the same sample, sequenced in a study of cytomegalovirus exposure and HLA in healthy donors. The study ran its PCR with 60 Vbeta and 13 Jbeta primers. Generated by immunoSEQ multiplex PCR, the TCRdb table keeps only in-frame clones and is missing some. The sample carries 200,000 to 250,000 clones, roughly 70% recorded once. Sample: PBMCs. The receptor source for this set is a woman younger than 45 in good health and CMV-seronegative.

The gene calls are TRBV29-1 and TRBJ1-6; D may be TRBD1 (5 bases). CDR1 is SQVTM, CDR2 ANQGSEA, per germline. The CDR3 loop spans 13 amino acids. V lost 7 bases and J lost 7, with 14 bases in between. This CDR3 is CSGGEGGNSPLHF. CDR3 sequence (DNA): TGCAGCGGAGGGGAGGGCGGGAATTCACCCCTCCACTTT.

As to this clone: The junction shows a germline mismatch at one end, possibly a read error. The chain uses TRBV6-8 and TRBJ1-5; the D gene is possibly TRBD1 (6 bases). CDR1 MNHGY and CDR2 SAAAGT come from the germline V gene. This CDR3 region has 15 residues. The CDR3 is CAPTRTGMSNQPQHF. CDR3 bases: TGCGCCCCAACTCGTACAGGGATGAGCAATCAGCCCCAGCATTTT.

This clone is a singleton in its sample. The sample carries other DNA sequences with the same CDR3. The CDR3 reads CASSLAGLTDTQYF. DNA for the CDR3: TGTGCCAGCAGCTTGGCAGGGCTCACAGATACGCAGTATTTT. V is TRBV5-6 and J is TRBJ2-3; D is perhaps TRBD1 (5 bases). The germline V gene has CDR1 SGHDT and CDR2 YYEEEE. The CDR3 sequence is 14 residues long. Trimming took off 0 bases at V and 2 bases at J, with 7 bases between the two ends.

The rearrangement joins TRBV2 to TRBJ2-3; 9 bases match TRBD1. The CDR3 has 14 amino acids. With 9 bases clipped from V and 4 bases from J, the junction kept 8 bases outside the gene matches. Germline V lookup: CDR1 SNHLY, CDR2 FYNNEI. For the CDR3, the DNA is TGTGCCAGGGGTGGGACAGGGAGATCAGATACGCAGTATTTT. This gives the protein CARGGTGRSDTQYF.

This clone was detected only a few times. V is TRBV7-8 and J is TRBJ2-1, with 8 positions matching TRBD1. Trimming at V came to 3 bases and at J to 6 bases, leaving 7 bases not matched to a gene. CDR3 length: 15 amino acids. Germline CDR1 and CDR2: SGHVS and FQNEAQ. CDR3: CASSLLGQGFNEQFF. As DNA, the CDR3 is TGTGCCAGCAGCTTGTTAGGACAGGGATTCAATGAGCAGTTCTTC.

This rearrangement joins TRBV5-6 to TRBJ1-1; 8 bases fit TRBD1. Trimming removed 4 bases from V and 3 bases from J; junction bases left unmatched: 2. The germline gives CDR1 SGHDT, CDR2 YYEEEE. CDR3 length: 13 amino acids. The CDR3 DNA is TGTGCCAGCAGCCCGACAGGGGACACTGAAGCTTTCTTT. Its translation is CASSPTGDTEAFF.

Details on this clone: At one end, the junction sequence differs from germline, possibly due to a read error. The chain uses TRBV30 and TRBJ1-2; D is perhaps TRBD1 (5 bases). The CDR3 contains 13 residues. From germline, CDR1 is GTSNPN and CDR2 SVGIG (reference sequence). DNA of the CDR3: TGTGCCTGGAGGGAGGGACGAAACTATGGCTACAACTTC. Translated, it gives CAWREGRNYGYNF. The full variable domain, with the rest looked up from reference TRBV30 and TRBJ1-2, is SQTIHQWPATLVQPVGSPLSLECTVEGTSNPNLYWYRQAAGRGLQLLFYSVGIGQISSEVPQNLSASRPQDRQFILSSKKLLLSDSGFYLCAWREGRNYGYNFGSGTRLTVV.

The rearrangement links TRBV29-1 to TRBJ2-3; D might be TRBD2 (5 bases). The CDR3 has 12 amino acids. Between the trimmed V and J ends, which lost 4 bases and 1 base, there was a span of 6 bases. Germline V gives CDR1 SQVTM, CDR2 ANQGSEA. CDR3 DNA: TGCAGCGTTGGAGCGGGCACAGATACGCAGTATTTT. As protein: CSVGAGTDTQYF.

This rearrangement joins TRBV2 to TRBJ2-2, with TRBD2 matching over 13 bases. The germline V gene encodes CDR1 SNHLY and CDR2 FYNNEI. With V trimmed by 6 bases and J by 4 bases, 5 bases remained unmatched. The CDR3 length is 16 residues. This CDR3 is CASRGLAGLGTGELFF. CDR3 DNA sequence: TGTGCCAGCAGGGGACTAGCGGGGCTAGGCACCGGGGAGCTGTTTTTT.

The chain has TRBV9 and TRBJ2-3; the match to TRBD2 covers 8 bases. The CDR3 spans 15 residues. Germline lookup yields CDR1 SGDLS and CDR2 YYNGEE. Trimming took 4 bases from V and 5 from J; bases not matched to a gene: 9. In DNA, the CDR3 is TGTGCCAGCAGCCTCCTGGGACTAGAGGAAGATACGCAGTATTTT. This sequence encodes CASSLLGLEEDTQYF.

This rearrangement joins TRBV27 to TRBJ1-5; D remains ambiguous. Germline CDR1 and CDR2: MNHEY and SMNVEV (reference sequence). The CDR3 is 15 residues long. V was shortened by 3 bases and J by 2 bases, with 11 bases between the two germline ends. CDR3 nucleotides: TGTGCCAGCAGTTTGGAACAGTCTCGCAATCAGCCCCAGCATTTT. Its protein product is CASSLEQSRNQPQHF.

The V call is TRBV6-1, the J call TRBJ1-4; D unclear. CDR1 and CDR2 from the germline V gene are MNHNS and SASEGT. V was clipped by 6 bases and J by 10 bases, with 15 bases between them. The CDR3 has 13 amino acids. CDR3 in amino acids: CASRPPAERKLFF. The CDR3, as DNA: TGTGCCAGCAGACCTCCCGCGGAACGAAAACTGTTTTTT.

The chain recombines TRBV2 with TRBJ1-1; 9 bases are a match to TRBD1. V lost 7 bases, J lost 7 bases, and 13 bases stayed unmatched. CDR1 SNHLY and CDR2 FYNNEI come from the germline V gene. The CDR3 covers 15 residues. CDR3 amino acids: CASKAGNRGRGEAFF. CDR3 sequence (DNA): TGTGCCAGCAAAGCAGGTAACAGGGGGCGCGGTGAAGCTTTCTTT.

The chain employs TRBV25-1 and TRBJ2-5; 10 bases map to TRBD1. The junction had 6 bases not matched to a gene; V was cut back by 3 bases and J by 11 bases. This CDR3 has 13 amino acids. CDR1 is MGHDK, CDR2 SYGVNS, per germline. The CDR3 spells CASSDGQGVEQYF. CDR3 coding DNA: TGTGCCAGCAGTGACGGACAGGGGGTGGAGCAGTACTTC.

The genes are TRBV19 and TRBJ2-3, with TRBD1 matching 7 bases. This CDR3 spans 17 amino acids. J lost 4 bases, V lost 5 bases, and 15 bases had no gene match. CDR1 is LNHDA, CDR2 SQIVND, per germline (reference sequence). CDR3 sequence: CASSPGQFLDFADTQYF. The CDR3 DNA reads as TGTGCCAGTAGTCCGGGACAGTTTCTAGACTTCGCAGATACGCAGTATTTT.

Worth noting for this clone: The same CDR3 is also encoded by other DNA sequences in this sample. This chain joins TRBV7-6 and TRBJ1-5; no clear D gene. CDR3 size: 13 residues. Looked up from germline, CDR1 is SGHVS and CDR2 is FNYEAQ. V was trimmed by 1 base and J by 7 bases, leaving 8 bases between them. CDR3 residues: CASSLGSGQPQHF. The CDR3 bases are TGTGCCAGCAGCTTAGGGTCTGGCCAGCCCCAGCATTTT. Looking up the rest from reference TRBV7-6 and TRBJ1-5 gives the full variable domain: GAGVSQSPRYKVTKRGQDVALRCDPISGHVSLYWYRQALGQGPEFLTYFNYEAQQDKSGLPNDRFSAERPEGSISTLTIQRTEQRDSAMYRCASSLGSGQPQHFGDGTRLSIL.

The chain couples TRBV5-1 to TRBJ1-1; the D gene is possibly TRBD1 (5 bases). The CDR3 sequence is 14 residues long. In germline, CDR1 is SGHRS, CDR2 YFSETQ. The V gene lost 0 bases and the J gene lost 0 bases, with 6 bases spanning the gap. The CDR3 loop is CASSLAGMNTEAFF. The DNA of the CDR3 is TGCGCCAGCAGCTTGGCAGGGATGAACACTGAAGCTTTCTTT.

Turning to this clone: Relative to the germline gene, one junction end is altered; a read error may explain this. This sequence joins TRBV7-7 and TRBJ2-1, with 13 bases aligning to TRBD2. Looked up from germline, CDR1 is SSHAT and CDR2 is FNYEAQ (reference sequence). The CDR3 consists of 15 residues. The CDR3: CASSPGLAGDNEQFF. The CDR3 DNA sequence: TGTGCTAGCAGCCCCGGACTAGCGGGGGACAATGAGCAGTTCTTC. Using reference TRBV7-7 and TRBJ2-1 for the parts outside the CDR3, the full variable domain is GAGVSQSPRYKVTKRGQDVTLRCDPISSHATLYWYQQALGQGPEFLTYFNYEAQPDKSGLPSDRFSAERPEGSISTLTIQRTEQRDSAMYRCASSPGLAGDNEQFFGPGTRLTVL.

For the CDR3, the DNA is TGTGCCAGCAGTGAAGCGAGACGGGGACTAAACAACAATGAGCAGTTCTTC. Translated, it gives CASSEARRGLNNNEQFF. V gene TRBV25-1 combines with J gene TRBJ2-1; TRBD2 agrees at 7 bases. The CDR3 sequence is 17 residues long. Germline lookup yields CDR1 MGHDK and CDR2 SYGVNS. V was clipped by 2 bases and J by 5 bases; unmatched bases: 12.

This chain connects TRBV6-5 to TRBJ2-5; 7 bases align to TRBD2. The CDR3 is made up of 15 amino acids. Germline values: CDR1 MNHEY, CDR2 SVGAGI. V shed 7 bases and J 2 bases; nucleotides not matched to a gene: 10. The DNA of the CDR3 is TGTGCCAGCATTAACACCGAGCGGGGACAAGAGACCCAGTACTTC. This encodes CASINTERGQETQYF.

The V and J genes are TRBV5-4 and TRBJ2-7; unclear D gene. Germline V gives CDR1 SGHNT, CDR2 YYREEE (reference sequence). The V end lost 4 bases, the J end lost 2 bases, and 13 bases lay between the germline ends. The CDR3 has 14 residues. This chain's CDR3 is CASSRAAYPYEQYF. DNA for the CDR3: TGTGCCAGCAGCCGTGCGGCTTACCCCTACGAGCAGTACTTC.

To note about this clone: Relative to the germline gene, one junction end is altered; a read error may explain this. The gene calls are TRBV5-1 and TRBJ1-2; 8 bases agree with TRBD1. Germline values: CDR1 SGHRS, CDR2 YFSETQ. This CDR3 has 13 amino acids. The CDR3 bases are TGTGCCAGCAGCTTGGACAGGGCGGAAGGCTACACCTTC. Protein: CASSLDRAEGYTF.

J is TRBJ2-7 and V is TRBV5-5; 8 bases are a match to TRBD1. The CDR3 extends over 17 amino acids. Losses at the gene ends were 4 bases for V and 4 bases for J; bases not matched to a gene: 16. CDR1 and CDR2 (germline): SGHKS, YYEKEE (reference sequence). CDR3 region: CASSGSAGGYLSYEQYF. CDR3 sequence (DNA): TGTGCCAGCAGCGGGTCAGCAGGGGGCTACTTATCATACGAGCAGTACTTC.

This chain links TRBV4-2 with TRBJ2-7; perhaps TRBD2 as D (5 bases). Germline values: CDR1 LGHNA, CDR2 YNFKEQ. The V end was cut by 0 bases, the J end by 6 bases, with 15 bases between. This CDR3 comprises 15 residues. The CDR3 loop reads CASSQESAGSGEQYF. DNA of the CDR3: TGTGCCAGCAGCCAAGAAAGCGCGGGTTCGGGCGAGCAGTACTTC.

This clone was counted between two and nine times. The chain combines TRBV7-9 with TRBJ2-7; 8 bases fit TRBD1. J lost 7 bases, V lost 2 bases, and 13 bases had no gene match. The CDR3 contains 16 residues. In germline, CDR1 is SEHNR, CDR2 FQNEAQ (reference sequence). CDR3 sequence reads: CASSLNSGQGAGEQYF. In nucleotides, the CDR3 is TGTGCCAGCAGCTTAAACTCGGGCCAGGGGGCGGGAGAGCAGTACTTC.

This clone was observed a few times. The chain has TRBV19 and TRBJ2-5; no clear D gene. V dropped 1 base and J dropped 1 base, with 7 bases sitting between them. The germline V gene has CDR1 LNHDA and CDR2 SQIVND (reference sequence). The CDR3 contains 14 residues. The CDR3, as DNA: TGTGCCAGTAGTATAGGACTGTTCCAAGAGACCCAGTACTTC. Protein: CASSIGLFQETQYF.

The V gene is TRBV18, the J gene TRBJ2-1; 14 bases align to TRBD2. CDR1 is KGHSH and CDR2 is LQKENI in the germline V gene. The CDR3 has 15 residues. V lost 3 bases, J lost 7 bases, and 2 bases stayed unmatched. The CDR3 bases are TGTGCCAGCTCACCCGGGACTAGCGGGAGTAATGAGCAGTTCTTC. Translating gives CASSPGTSGSNEQFF.